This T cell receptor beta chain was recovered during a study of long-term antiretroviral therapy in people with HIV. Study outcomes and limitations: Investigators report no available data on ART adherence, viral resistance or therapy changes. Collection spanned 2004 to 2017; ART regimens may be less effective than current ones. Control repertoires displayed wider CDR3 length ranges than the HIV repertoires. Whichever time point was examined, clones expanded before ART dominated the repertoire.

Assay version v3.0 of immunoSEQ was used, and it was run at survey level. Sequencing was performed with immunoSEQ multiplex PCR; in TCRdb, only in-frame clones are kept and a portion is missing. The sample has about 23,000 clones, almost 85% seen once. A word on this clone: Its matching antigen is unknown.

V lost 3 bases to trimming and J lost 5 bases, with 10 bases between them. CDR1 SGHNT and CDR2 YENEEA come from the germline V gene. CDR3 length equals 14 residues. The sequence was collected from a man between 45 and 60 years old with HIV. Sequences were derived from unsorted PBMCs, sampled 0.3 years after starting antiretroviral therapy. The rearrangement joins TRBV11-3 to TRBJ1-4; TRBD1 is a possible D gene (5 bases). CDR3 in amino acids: CASSFDRFNEKLFF. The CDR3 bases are TGTGCCAGCAGCTTTGACAGATTCAATGAAAAACTGTTTTTT. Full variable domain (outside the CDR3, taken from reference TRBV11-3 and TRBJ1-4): EAGVVQSPRYKIIEKKQPVAFWCNPISGHNTLYWYLQNLGQGPELLIRYENEEAVDDSQLPKDRFSAERLKGVDSTLKIQPAELGDSAVYLCASSFDRFNEKLFFGSGTQLSVL.